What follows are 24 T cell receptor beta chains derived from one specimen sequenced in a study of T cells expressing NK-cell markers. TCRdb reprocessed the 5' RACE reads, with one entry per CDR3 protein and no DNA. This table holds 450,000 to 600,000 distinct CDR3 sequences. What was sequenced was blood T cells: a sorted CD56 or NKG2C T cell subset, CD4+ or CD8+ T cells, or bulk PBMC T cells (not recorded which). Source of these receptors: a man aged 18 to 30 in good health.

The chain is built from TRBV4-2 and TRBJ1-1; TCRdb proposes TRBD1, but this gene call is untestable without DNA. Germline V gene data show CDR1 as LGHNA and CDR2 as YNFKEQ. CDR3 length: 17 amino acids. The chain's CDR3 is CASSHDALDSMNTEAFF.

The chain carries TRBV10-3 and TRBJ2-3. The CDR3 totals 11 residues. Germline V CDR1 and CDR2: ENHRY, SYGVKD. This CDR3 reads CATSPKDTQYF.

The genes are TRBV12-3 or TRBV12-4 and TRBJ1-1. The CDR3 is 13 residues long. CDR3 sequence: CASSPDPNTEAFF.

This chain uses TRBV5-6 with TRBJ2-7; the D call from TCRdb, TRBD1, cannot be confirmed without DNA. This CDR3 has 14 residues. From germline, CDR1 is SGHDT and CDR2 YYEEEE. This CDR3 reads CASSSRGGSYEQYF.

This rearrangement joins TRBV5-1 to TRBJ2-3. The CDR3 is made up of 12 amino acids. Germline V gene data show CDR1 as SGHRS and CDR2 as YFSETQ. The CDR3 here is CASSSTENAQYF.

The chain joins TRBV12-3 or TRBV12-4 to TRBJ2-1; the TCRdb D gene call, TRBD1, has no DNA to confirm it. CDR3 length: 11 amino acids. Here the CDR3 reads CASRLGPEQFF.

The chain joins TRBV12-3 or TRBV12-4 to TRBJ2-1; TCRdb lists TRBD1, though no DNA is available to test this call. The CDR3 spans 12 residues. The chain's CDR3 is CASSPSLGGQFF.

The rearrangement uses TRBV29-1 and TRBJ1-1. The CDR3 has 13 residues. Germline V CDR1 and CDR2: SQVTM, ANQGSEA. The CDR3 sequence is CSATPTWNTEAFF.

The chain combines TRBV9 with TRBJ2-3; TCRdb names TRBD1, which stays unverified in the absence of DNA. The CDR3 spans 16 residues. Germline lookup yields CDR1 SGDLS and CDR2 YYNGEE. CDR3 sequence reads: CASSPRPQFSTDTQYF.

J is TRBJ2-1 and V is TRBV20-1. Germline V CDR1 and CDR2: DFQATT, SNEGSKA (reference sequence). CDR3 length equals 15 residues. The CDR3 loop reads CSARDRRDPYNEQFF.

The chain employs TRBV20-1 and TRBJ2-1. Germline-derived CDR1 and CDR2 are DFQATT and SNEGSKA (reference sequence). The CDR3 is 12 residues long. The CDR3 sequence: CSARVLSDEQFF.

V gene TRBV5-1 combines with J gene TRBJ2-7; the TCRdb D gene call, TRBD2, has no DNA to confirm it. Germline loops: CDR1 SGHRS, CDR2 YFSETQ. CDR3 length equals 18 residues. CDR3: CASSLWAAGRNQFSEQYF.

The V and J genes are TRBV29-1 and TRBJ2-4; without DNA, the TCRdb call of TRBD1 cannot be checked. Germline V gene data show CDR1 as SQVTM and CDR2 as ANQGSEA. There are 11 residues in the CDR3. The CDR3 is CSVAQGDIQYF.

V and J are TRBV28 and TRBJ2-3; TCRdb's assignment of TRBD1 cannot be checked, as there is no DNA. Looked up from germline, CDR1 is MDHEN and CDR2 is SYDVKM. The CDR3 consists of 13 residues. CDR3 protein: CASRRGSTDTQYF.

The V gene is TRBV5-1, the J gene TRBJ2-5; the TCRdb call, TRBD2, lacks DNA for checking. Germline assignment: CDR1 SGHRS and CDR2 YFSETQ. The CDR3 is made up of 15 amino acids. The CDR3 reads CASSLSARVEETQYF.

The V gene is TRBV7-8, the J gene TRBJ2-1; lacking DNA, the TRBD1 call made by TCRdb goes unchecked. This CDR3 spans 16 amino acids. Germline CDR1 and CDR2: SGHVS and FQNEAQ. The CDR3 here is CASSLERGGRYNEQFF.

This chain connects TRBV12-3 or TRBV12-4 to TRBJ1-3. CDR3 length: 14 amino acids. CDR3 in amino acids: CASSLRGSGNTIYF.

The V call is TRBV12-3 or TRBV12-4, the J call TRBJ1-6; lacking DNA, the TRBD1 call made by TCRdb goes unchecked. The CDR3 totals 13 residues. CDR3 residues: CASSLVQGRTLHF.

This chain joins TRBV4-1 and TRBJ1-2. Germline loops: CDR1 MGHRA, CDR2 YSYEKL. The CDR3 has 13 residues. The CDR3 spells CASSQVADTGYTF.

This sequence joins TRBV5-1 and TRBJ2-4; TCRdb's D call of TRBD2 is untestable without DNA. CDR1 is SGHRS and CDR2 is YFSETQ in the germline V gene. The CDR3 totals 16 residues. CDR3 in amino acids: CASRAKARGPKNIQYF.

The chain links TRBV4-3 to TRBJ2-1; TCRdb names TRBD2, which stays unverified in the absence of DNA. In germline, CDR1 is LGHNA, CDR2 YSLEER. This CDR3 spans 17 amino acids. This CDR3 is CASSQEVEVAGIYEQFF.

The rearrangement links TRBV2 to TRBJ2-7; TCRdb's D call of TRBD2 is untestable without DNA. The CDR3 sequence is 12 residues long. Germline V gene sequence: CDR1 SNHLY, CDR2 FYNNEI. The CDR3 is CANGAPPAEQYF. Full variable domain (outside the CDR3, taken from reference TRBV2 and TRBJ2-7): EPEVTQTPSHQVTQMGQEVILRCVPISNHLYFYWYRQILGQKVEFLVSFYNNEISEKSEIFDDQFSVERPDGSNFTLKIRSTKLEDSAMYFCANGAPPAEQYFGPGTRLTVT.

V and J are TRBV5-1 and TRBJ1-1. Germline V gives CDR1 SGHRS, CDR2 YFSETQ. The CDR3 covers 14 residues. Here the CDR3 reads CASSLGGRNTEAFF.

The CDR3 region is CSASAPSGRFNEQFF. This chain joins TRBV20-1 and TRBJ2-1; TCRdb calls TRBD2, which cannot be checked without DNA. This CDR3 spans 15 amino acids. Per germline, CDR1 DFQATT and CDR2 SNEGSKA (reference sequence).